The clone carrying this T cell receptor (beta chain) was seen once. Its antigen is unknown. The data were taken from a study of Ad26.COV2.S vaccination and SARS-CoV-2 variants. Whole-study context: Intramuscularly, Ad26.COV2.S was given either once or twice, 56 days apart.

Findings and limits, study-wide: Similar non-spike TCR breadth was observed in recipients of vaccine and of placebo. Vaccine recipients posted higher spike-specific TCR breadth than their placebo counterparts.

The method was immunoSEQ multiplex PCR; TCRdb's version includes in-frame clones alone and lacks a portion of them. Here the sample spans about 400,000 clones, roughly 90% being singletons. J was trimmed by 2 bases and V by 5 bases; bases with no gene match: 5. This CDR3 is 14 amino acids long. CDR1 and CDR2 (germline): MNHEY, SVGAGI. The treatment is: around 19 received Ad26.COV2.S at low or high dose, single or two shots; several received placebo; per-sample allocation not given. Sampling took place 63 days after the first vaccine or placebo injection. Adults aged 18-55 years in Boston included the donor.

The sequence was collected from a person aged 18-65 years who received the Ad26.COV2.S COVID-19 vaccine or a placebo. The sample was peripheral blood, taken in a trial of Ad26.COV2.S vaccine versus placebo. V usage is TRBV6-5 and J usage is TRBJ2-7, with 8 bases lining up with TRBD2. The CDR3 nucleotides read TGTGCCAGCAGTCCACCGGGACTAGCCTACGAGCAGTACTTC. Residues: CASSPPGLAYEQYF.